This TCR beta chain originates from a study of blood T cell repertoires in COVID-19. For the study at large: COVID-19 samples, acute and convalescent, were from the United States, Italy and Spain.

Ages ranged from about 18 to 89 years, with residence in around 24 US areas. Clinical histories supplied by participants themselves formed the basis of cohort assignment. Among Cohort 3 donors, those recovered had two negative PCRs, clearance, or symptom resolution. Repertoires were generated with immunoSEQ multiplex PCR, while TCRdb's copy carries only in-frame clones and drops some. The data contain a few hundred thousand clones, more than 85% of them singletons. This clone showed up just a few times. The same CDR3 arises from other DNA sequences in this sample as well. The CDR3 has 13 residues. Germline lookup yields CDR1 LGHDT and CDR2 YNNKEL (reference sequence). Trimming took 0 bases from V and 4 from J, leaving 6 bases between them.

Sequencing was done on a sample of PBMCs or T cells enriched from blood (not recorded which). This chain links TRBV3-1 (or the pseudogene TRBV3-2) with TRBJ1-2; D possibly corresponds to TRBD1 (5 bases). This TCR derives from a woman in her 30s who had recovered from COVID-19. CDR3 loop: CASSQDTGYGYTF. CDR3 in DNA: TGTGCCAGCAGCCAAGACACAGGCTATGGCTACACCTTC.